This TCR beta chain was recorded in a study of blood T cell repertoires in COVID-19. About the study: COVID-19 samples from acute and convalescent phases originated in the United States, Italy and Spain. PBMCs, B-cell-depleted T cells, or T cells provided the cDNA or gDNA that made up the material.

The CDR3 is 15 residues long. Germline-derived CDR1 and CDR2 are SSHAT and FNYEAQ (reference sequence). Trimming removed 5 bases from V and 2 bases from J; junction bases left unmatched: 5. Original handling: Reference gene primer amplification gave nucleated cell count estimates. Measured with immunoSEQ multiplex PCR; TCRdb has only the in-frame clones, and not every one. V, J and clone size derive from that table, while D and trimming were established from the DNA sequence. This table has roughly 120,000 clones, roughly nine tenths appearing once. The J gene is TRBJ2-3, the V gene TRBV7-7, with 9 bases matching TRBD1. The specimen sequenced was peripheral blood. The origin of this receptor is a human donor in a cohort sampled during active COVID-19. In DNA form, the CDR3 reads TGTGCCAGCAGCGCGGGACAGGGAAACACAGATACGCAGTATTTT. It encodes CASSAGQGNTDTQYF.